This TCR beta chain was captured in a study of T cell repertoires in cytomegalovirus infection. This clonotype was counted only a few times. The germline V and J ends were trimmed by 5 bases and 2 bases, with 13 bases remaining between them. Germline V gene lookup returns CDR1 SEHNR and CDR2 FQNEAQ (reference sequence). This CDR3 is built from 14 residues. TCRdb analysed the reads with MiXCR anew, one entry per CDR3 protein. The table records about 740,000 distinct CDR3 sequences, less than 40% of them present only once. This sequence joins TRBV7-9 and TRBJ2-7; either TRBD1 or TRBD2 may supply D (5 bases each). Sequencing was carried out using PBMCs. The clonotype comes from a human donor in good health (CMV status not recorded). Some clones in this sample may be carry-over from other donors' samples. The CDR3 reads CASSEGTLTYEQYF. The CDR3 coding sequence is TGTGCCAGCAGCGAGGGGACCCTCACCTACGAGCAGTACTTC.